This TCR beta chain was documented in a study of beta chain features in type 1 diabetes (dated by TCRdb to about 2018). Describing the broader study: Mean age, gender distribution, total cell number and subset yield were not different between patients and healthy donors. A total of some 100,000,000 sorted cells were examined across all samples, and the number of cells per subset was strongly correlated with RNA yield. The study compared TCRB repertoires of sorted circulating CD4+ T cell subsets between recently diagnosed type 1 diabetes patients and matched healthy donors. Naive and central memory subsets were obtained from all 30 or so donors, but regulatory and stem cell-like memory subsets were isolated from only 8 patients and about 8 healthy donors.

CDR1 is given as SGHAT and CDR2 as FQDESV, both from the germline V gene (reference sequence). V drops 6 bases and J drops 4 bases, leaving 16 bases in between. The cysteine opens and the phenylalanine closes a CDR3 of 15 amino acids. The read is trimmed to its CDR3 DNA, 45 bases read in frame from base 1. A single peripheral blood draw of about 116 mL on average was collected from each donor into heparinised tubes. Naive, central memory, regulatory and stem cell-like memory CD4+ T cells were sorted on a BD FACSAria II using a panel including CD45RO, CCR7, CD25, CD127, CD95 and CD27. Purity was above 95% for every sorted population. PBMCs were isolated right away by Lymphoprep density gradient centrifugation and were stained directly, without culture. So that batch effects would be minimized, each experiment stained and sorted samples in pairs, pairing one healthy donor with one patient. The research as a whole found: Shorter templates might be favored by PCR, yet because patient and control samples were amplified and corrected together, any such skew would affect both groups equally. Patients with type 1 diabetes made fewer insertions and deleted more nucleotides at VDJ recombination sites, implying thymic rearrangement abnormalities. A moderate but significant shortening of TCRB CDR3 length was observed in type 1 diabetes patients in all four CD4+ subsets. Because the HLA sub-analyses included only small numbers of individuals, any influence of HLA type on TCRB rearrangement was left unresolved. Because cDNA was sequenced instead of genomic DNA, activated cells with high expression could be over-represented, although the groups did not differ in activation or CD3 levels. Naive, central memory and regulatory TCRB repertoires appeared to be more alike among patients than among healthy donors.

All of the isolated RNA was reverse transcribed with the High Capacity cDNA Reverse Transcription Kit, so expressed TCRB transcripts were sequenced. Deep immunoSEQ sequencing was performed on naive, central memory and regulatory T cell samples, with an average of about 3.6 million total reads per sample. After sorted cells were lysed in RLT buffer, RNA was extracted with DNase-treated RNeasy Micro or Mini kits, with the choice depending on cell number. Each cell subset was processed separately to prevent cross-contamination, with patient and healthy donor samples processed together. Using the immunoSEQ multiplex PCR, TCRB sequences were amplified from cDNA into 87-bp fragments spanning the CDR3 region. Amplicons were sequenced on the Illumina HiSeq platform. Per the original workflow: Synthetic template baselines were used to correct PCR bias computationally, reads within Hamming distance 2 were collapsed, and singletons that could not be merged were discarded. Reads were aligned against IMGT so that V, D and J genes, CDR3 length and insertions or deletions at six rearrangement sites could be assigned. Within each subset, clonotype counts were normalized to the number of sorted cells before true diversity and Gini coefficients were calculated with the tcR R package. The overlap coefficient, calculated on TCRB nucleotide sequences, was used to quantify repertoire sharing. Out-of-frame TCRB sequences from naive cells were analyzed as a proxy for the pre-selection repertoire. Imported from immuneACCESS, the table was reduced by TCRdb to in-frame sequences with V and J called. These copies leave out some clones; in studies compared against another copy, an unresolved V gene accounts for under half, and the cause of the remainder is not known. V and J calls and clone size are those listed in that table; D and trimming were worked out from the DNA. This sample gives about 620,000 clones in total; about 16% of them show up just once. The ten largest account for about 0.097% of the sample.

Worth noting for this clone: The antigen this receptor binds is unknown. Per-base quality was not reported, and no clone a single base away is much larger than it.

The chain was built from TRBV11-1 and TRBJ2-1; a tentative D match to TRBD1 spans 6 bases. Sequences were obtained from naive CD4+ T cells from blood. The cell subset or site label for this specimen denotes: true naive CD4+ T cells. The TCR was taken from a man younger than 30 in good health. The DNA reads TGTGCCAGCAGGGACCCAACTCAGGGGTACAATGAGCAGTTCTTC. It is translated as CASRDPTQGYNEQFF. The full variable domain, with segments outside the CDR3 supplied by the reference TRBV11-1 and TRBJ2-1 proteins, appears as EAEVAQSPRYKITEKSQAVAFWCDPISGHATLYWYRQILGQGPELLVQFQDESVVDDSQLPKDRFSAERLKGVDSTLKIQPAELGDSAMYLCASRDPTQGYNEQFFGPGTRLTVL.